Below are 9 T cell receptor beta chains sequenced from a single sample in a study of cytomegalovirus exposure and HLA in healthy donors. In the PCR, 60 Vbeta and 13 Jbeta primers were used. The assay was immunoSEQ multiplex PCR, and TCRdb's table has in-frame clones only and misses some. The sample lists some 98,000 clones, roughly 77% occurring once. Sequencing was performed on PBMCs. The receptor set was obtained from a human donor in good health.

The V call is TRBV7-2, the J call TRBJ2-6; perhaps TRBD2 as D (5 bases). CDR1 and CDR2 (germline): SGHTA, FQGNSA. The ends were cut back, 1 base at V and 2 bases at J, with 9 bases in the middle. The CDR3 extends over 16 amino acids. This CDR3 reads CASSLGSGTGANVLTF. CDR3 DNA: TGTGCCAGCAGCTTAGGTTCCGGGACTGGGGCCAACGTCCTGACTTTC.

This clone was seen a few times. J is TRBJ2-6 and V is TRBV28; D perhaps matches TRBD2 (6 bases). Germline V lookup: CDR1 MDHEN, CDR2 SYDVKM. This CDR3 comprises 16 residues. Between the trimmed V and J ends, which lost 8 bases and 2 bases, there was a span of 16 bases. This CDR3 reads CASSLTRGTGANVLTF. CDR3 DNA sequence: TGTGCCAGCTCCTTAACTCGGGGGACTGGGGCCAACGTCCTGACTTTC. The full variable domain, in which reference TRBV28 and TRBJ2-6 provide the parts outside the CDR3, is DVKVTQSSRYLVKRTGEKVFLECVQDMDHENMFWYRQDPGLGLRLIYFSYDVKMKEKGDIPEGYSVSREKKERFSLILESASTNQTSMYLCASSLTRGTGANVLTFGAGSRLTVL.

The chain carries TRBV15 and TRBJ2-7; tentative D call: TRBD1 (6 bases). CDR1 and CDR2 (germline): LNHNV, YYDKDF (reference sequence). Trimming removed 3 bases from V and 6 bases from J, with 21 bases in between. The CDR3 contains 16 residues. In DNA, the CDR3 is TGTGCCACCAGCAGTCGCCAACAGGGAAATGGACGCGAGCAGTACTTC. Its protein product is CATSSRQQGNGREQYF.

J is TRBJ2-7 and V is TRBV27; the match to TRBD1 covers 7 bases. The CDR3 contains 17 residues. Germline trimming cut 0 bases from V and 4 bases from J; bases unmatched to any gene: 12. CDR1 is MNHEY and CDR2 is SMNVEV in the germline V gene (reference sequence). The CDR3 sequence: CASSLSLRQGKRYEQYF. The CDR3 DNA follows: TGTGCCAGCAGTTTATCTCTACGACAGGGTAAACGATACGAGCAGTACTTC.

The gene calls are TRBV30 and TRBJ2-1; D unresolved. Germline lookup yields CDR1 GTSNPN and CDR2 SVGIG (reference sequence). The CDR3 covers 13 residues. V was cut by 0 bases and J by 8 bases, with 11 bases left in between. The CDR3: CAWSVLRSDEQFF. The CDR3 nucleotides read TGTGCCTGGAGTGTACTAAGGAGTGATGAGCAGTTCTTC.

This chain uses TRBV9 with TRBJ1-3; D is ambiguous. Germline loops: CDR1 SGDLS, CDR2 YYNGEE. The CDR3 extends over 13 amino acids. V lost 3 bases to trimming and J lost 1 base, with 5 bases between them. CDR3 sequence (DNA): TGTGCCAGCAGCGCCCTATCTGGAAACACCATATATTTT. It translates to CASSALSGNTIYF.

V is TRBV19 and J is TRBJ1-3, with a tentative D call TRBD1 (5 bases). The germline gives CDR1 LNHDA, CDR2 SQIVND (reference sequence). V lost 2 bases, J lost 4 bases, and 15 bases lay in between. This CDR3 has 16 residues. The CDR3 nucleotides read TGTGCCAGTAGTATACCCTCGGGGGGATCCGGAAACACCATATATTTT. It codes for CASSIPSGGSGNTIYF.

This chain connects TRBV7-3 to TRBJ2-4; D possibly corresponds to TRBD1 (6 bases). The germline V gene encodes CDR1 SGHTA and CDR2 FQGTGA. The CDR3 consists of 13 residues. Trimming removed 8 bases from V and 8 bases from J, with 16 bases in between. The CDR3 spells CASARGQSDIQYF. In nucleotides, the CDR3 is TGTGCCAGCGCAAGAGGACAGTCAGACATTCAGTACTTC.

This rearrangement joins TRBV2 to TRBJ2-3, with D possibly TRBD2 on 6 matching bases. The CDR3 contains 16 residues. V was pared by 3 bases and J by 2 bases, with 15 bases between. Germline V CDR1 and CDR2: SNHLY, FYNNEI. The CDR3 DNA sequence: TGTGCCAGCAGTGAGGCGAGCGGGCAACTCACAGATACGCAGTATTTT. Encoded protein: CASSEASGQLTDTQYF. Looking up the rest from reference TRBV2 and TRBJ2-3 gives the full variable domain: EPEVTQTPSHQVTQMGQEVILRCVPISNHLYFYWYRQILGQKVEFLVSFYNNEISEKSEIFDDQFSVERPDGSNFTLKIRSTKLEDSAMYFCASSEASGQLTDTQYFGPGTRLTVL.